This T cell receptor beta chain was profiled in a study of cytomegalovirus exposure and HLA in healthy donors. The overall study: It was reported in a later analysis that the 120 or so validation repertoires used the same platform as the approximately 650 first-cohort repertoires. Study-level points and caveats: Investigators reported 164 TCR beta chains as tied to cytomegalovirus. A few CMV-associated chains were confirmed in vitro to be specific for CMV antigens.

While the first cohort had 650 to 850 subjects, the donors belonged to the separate validation cohort of fewer than 150 subjects. Using immunoSEQ multiplex PCR, the repertoire was profiled, and TCRdb retains in-frame clones only, with some absent. The table lists about 160,000 clones, more than 80% of them singletons. CDR3 size: 16 residues. The germline V gene has CDR1 SNHLY and CDR2 FYNNEI. V lost 6 bases and J lost 7; bases outside the gene matches: 11. A note on this clone: Antigen unknown.

The clonotype was recovered from a woman under 30 in good health and CMV-seropositive. The chain uses TRBV2 and TRBJ1-4, with 10 bases that match TRBD1. Material for sequencing was PBMCs. Here the CDR3 reads CASSPLHRDRGEKLFF. For the CDR3, the DNA is TGTGCCAGCAGCCCTCTACACCGGGACAGGGGTGAAAAACTGTTTTTT.